This TCR beta chain was found in a study of blood T cell repertoires in COVID-19. The wider study: From the United States, Italy and Spain came samples of acute and convalescent COVID-19. PBMCs, B-cell-depleted T cells, or T cells provided the cDNA or gDNA that made up the material.

V was cut by 1 base and J by 6 bases, with 12 bases left in between. CDR1 is SGHVS and CDR2 is FQNEAQ in the germline V gene. This CDR3 is 15 amino acids long. Original processing methods: Reference gene primer amplification gave estimated nucleated cell counts. TCRdb's table, derived via immunoSEQ multiplex PCR, lists solely in-frame clones and lacks some. V, J and clone size are those of that table, while D and trimming were read from the DNA. This sample has fewer than 90,000 clones, with about 95% found just once. This clonotype originated in a human donor with active COVID-19. The donor label of this sample is uncertain. V gene TRBV7-8 combines with J gene TRBJ2-2; tentatively, D is TRBD1 (7 bases). Specimen: peripheral blood. DNA for the CDR3: TGTGCCAGCAGCTTAGTTATCAGGGGGGCCGGGGAGCTGTTTTTT. Amino acids: CASSLVIRGAGELFF.